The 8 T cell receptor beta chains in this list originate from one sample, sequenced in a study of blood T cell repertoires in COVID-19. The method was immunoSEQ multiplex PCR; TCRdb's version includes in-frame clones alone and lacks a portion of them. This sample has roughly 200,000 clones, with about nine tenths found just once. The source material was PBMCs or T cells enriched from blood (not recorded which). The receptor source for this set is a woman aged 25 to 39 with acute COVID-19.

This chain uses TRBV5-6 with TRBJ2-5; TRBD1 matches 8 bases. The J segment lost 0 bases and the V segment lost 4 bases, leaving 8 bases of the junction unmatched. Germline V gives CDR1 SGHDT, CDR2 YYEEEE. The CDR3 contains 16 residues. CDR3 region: CASSIRTGSDQETQYF. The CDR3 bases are TGTGCCAGCAGCATACGGACAGGGTCTGACCAAGAGACCCAGTACTTC.

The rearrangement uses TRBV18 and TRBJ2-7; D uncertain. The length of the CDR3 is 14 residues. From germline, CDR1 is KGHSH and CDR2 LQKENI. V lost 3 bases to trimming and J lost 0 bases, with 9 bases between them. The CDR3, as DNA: TGTGCCAGCTCACCGAGCCGATCCTCCTACGAGCAGTACTTC. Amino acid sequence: CASSPSRSSYEQYF.

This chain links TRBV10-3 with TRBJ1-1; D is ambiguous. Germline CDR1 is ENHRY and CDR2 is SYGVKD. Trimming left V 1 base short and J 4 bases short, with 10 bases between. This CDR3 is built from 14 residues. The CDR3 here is CAISEYGVPTEAFF. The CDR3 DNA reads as TGTGCCATCAGTGAGTACGGGGTTCCCACTGAAGCTTTCTTT.

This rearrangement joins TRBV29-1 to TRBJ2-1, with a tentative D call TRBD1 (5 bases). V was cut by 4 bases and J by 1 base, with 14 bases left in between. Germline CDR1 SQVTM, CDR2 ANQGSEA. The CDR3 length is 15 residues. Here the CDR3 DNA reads TGCAGCGTTGCCGGAAGGGGATATTCCTACAATGAGCAGTTCTTC. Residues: CSVAGRGYSYNEQFF.

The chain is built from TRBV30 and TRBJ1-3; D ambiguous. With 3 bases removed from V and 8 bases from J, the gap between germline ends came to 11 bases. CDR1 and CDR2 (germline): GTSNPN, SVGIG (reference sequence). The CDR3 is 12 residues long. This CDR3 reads CAWSPFRDTIYF. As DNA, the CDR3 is TGTGCCTGGAGCCCATTCCGGGACACCATATATTTT. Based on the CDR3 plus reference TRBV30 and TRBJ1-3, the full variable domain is SQTIHQWPATLVQPVGSPLSLECTVEGTSNPNLYWYRQAAGRGLQLLFYSVGIGQISSEVPQNLSASRPQDRQFILSSKKLLLSDSGFYLCAWSPFRDTIYFGEGSWLTVV.

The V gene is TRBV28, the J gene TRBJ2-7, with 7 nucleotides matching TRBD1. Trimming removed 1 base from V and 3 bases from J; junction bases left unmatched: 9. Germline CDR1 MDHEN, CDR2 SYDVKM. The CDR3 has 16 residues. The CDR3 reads CASSLYPGQPSYEQYF. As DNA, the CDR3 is TGTGCCAGCAGTTTATACCCGGGACAGCCTAGCTACGAGCAGTACTTC.

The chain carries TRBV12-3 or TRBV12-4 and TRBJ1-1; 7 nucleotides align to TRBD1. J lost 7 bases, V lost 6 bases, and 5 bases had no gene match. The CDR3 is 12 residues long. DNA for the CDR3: TGTGCCAGCAGCCATGACAGGGATGAAGCTTTCTTT. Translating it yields CASSHDRDEAFF.

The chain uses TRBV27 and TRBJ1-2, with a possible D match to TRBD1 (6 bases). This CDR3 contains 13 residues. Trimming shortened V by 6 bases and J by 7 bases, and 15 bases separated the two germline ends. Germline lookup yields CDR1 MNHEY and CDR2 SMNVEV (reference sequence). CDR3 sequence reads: CASSPGGASGYTF. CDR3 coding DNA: TGTGCCAGCAGCCCGGGGGGCGCCAGTGGCTACACCTTC.